These 19 T cell receptor beta chains were sequenced from one sample in a study of cytomegalovirus exposure and HLA in healthy donors. Primers included in the PCR were 60 Vbeta and 13 Jbeta primers. Assay used: immunoSEQ multiplex PCR; TCRdb lists only in-frame clones, some missing. The table has roughly 100,000 clones, 77% seen once. What was sequenced was PBMCs. The receptors come from a middle-aged woman in good health and CMV-seropositive.

The chain combines TRBV4-1 with TRBJ2-7; D perhaps matches TRBD2 (6 bases). The CDR3 totals 15 residues. Germline V gene lookup returns CDR1 MGHRA and CDR2 YSYEKL. Trimming removed 0 bases at V and 4 bases at J, with 13 bases between. The CDR3 DNA is TGCGCCAGCAGCCAAGACCGGACGGGAGCTTACGAGCAGTACTTC. This translates into CASSQDRTGAYEQYF.

The chain combines TRBV7-2 with TRBJ2-5; no reliable D call. The CDR3 extends over 14 amino acids. V lost 1 base and J lost 2, with 8 bases in between. Germline V gives CDR1 SGHTA, CDR2 FQGNSA. In DNA form, the CDR3 reads TGTGCCAGCAGCTTAGGGCTGATACAAGAGACCCAGTACTTC. Protein product: CASSLGLIQETQYF.

This clone was counted a few times. The chain joins TRBV2 to TRBJ2-3; 9 bases line up with TRBD2. The CDR3 spans 13 residues. Germline assignment: CDR1 SNHLY and CDR2 FYNNEI. V lost 11 bases to trimming and J lost 5 bases; unmatched junction nucleotides: 8. The CDR3 region is CAPLAGREDTQYF. The DNA of the CDR3 is TGTGCCCCACTAGCGGGCCGTGAAGATACGCAGTATTTT.

The chain is built from TRBV9 and TRBJ2-7; D uncertain. CDR3 length: 13 residues. Trimming cost V 4 bases and J 4 bases, with 12 bases left between them. Germline values: CDR1 SGDLS, CDR2 YYNGEE. The CDR3 coding sequence is TGTGCCAGCAGCCCCCGACATGGTTACGAGCAGTACTTC. Amino acid sequence: CASSPRHGYEQYF.

The CDR3 is CASSFSATYEQYF. The CDR3, as DNA: TGTGCCAGCAGCTTTAGCGCTACCTACGAGCAGTACTTC. This rearrangement joins TRBV7-9 to TRBJ2-5; TRBD2 is a possible D gene (5 bases). Gene TRBJ2-7 matches the end of the DNA better, so the J call may be wrong. The CDR3 runs 13 residues. Per the germline V gene, CDR1 is SEHNR and CDR2 is FQNEAQ (reference sequence).

The chain joins TRBV5-1 to TRBJ2-5, with 7 bases matching TRBD1. With 1 base clipped from V and 1 base from J, the junction kept 4 bases outside the gene matches. The CDR3 length is 15 residues. The germline V gene has CDR1 SGHRS and CDR2 YFSETQ. CDR3 sequence reads: CASSLSGQIQETQYF. DNA for the CDR3: TGCGCCAGCAGCTTGTCGGGACAGATCCAAGAGACCCAGTACTTC. Supplemented by reference TRBV5-1 and TRBJ2-5, the full variable domain reads KAGVTQTPRYLIKTRGQQVTLSCSPISGHRSVSWYQQTPGQGLQFLFEYFSETQRNKGNFPGRFSGRQFSNSRSEMNVSTLELGDSALYLCASSLSGQIQETQYFGPGTRLLVL.

V usage is TRBV18 and J usage is TRBJ2-7; 10 bases match TRBD2. With V trimmed by 4 bases and J by 1 base, 13 bases remained unmatched. The CDR3 sequence is 18 residues long. Germline V gene data show CDR1 as KGHSH and CDR2 as LQKENI. The chain's CDR3 is CASSLRGLAGVGSYEQYF. The CDR3 nucleotides are TGTGCCAGCTCACTAAGGGGTCTAGCGGGAGTAGGATCCTACGAGCAGTACTTC.

This clone was counted once. The J gene is TRBJ2-4, the V gene TRBV2, with 7 positions matching TRBD2. This CDR3 has 16 residues. J gave up 3 bases and V 1 base, and 6 bases lay outside the gene matches. Per germline, CDR1 SNHLY and CDR2 FYNNEI. This CDR3 is CASSEVMWDYKNIQYF. CDR3 sequence (DNA): TGTGCCAGCAGTGAAGTTATGTGGGACTACAAAAACATTCAGTACTTC.

V usage is TRBV28 and J usage is TRBJ2-4; 9 positions agree with TRBD2. The germline gives CDR1 MDHEN, CDR2 SYDVKM. There are 20 residues in the CDR3. The junction had 20 bases not matched to a gene; V was cut back by 5 bases and J by 3 bases. The CDR3 bases are TGTGCCAGCAGTCCCTCTAAGTGGTTAGCGGGAGTCCTGGTCAAAAACATTCAGTACTTC. The encoded protein is CASSPSKWLAGVLVKNIQYF.

The V and J genes are TRBV5-8 and TRBJ2-3; tentative D call: TRBD2 (7 bases). Deletions cut 0 bases from V and 2 bases from J, with 13 bases between. Looked up from germline, CDR1 is SGHTS and CDR2 is YDEGEE. CDR3 length: 16 amino acids. CDR3 region: CASSLVAGAYTDTQYF. In DNA form, the CDR3 reads TGTGCCAGCAGCTTGGTTGCGGGGGCCTACACAGATACGCAGTATTTT.

Only a few counts were recorded for this clone. The chain combines TRBV6-5 with TRBJ2-7; 7 bases match TRBD1. This CDR3 comprises 15 residues. With V trimmed by 0 bases and J by 2 bases, 4 bases remained unmatched. The germline CDR1 and CDR2 sequences are MNHEY and SVGAGI. Here the CDR3 DNA reads TGTGCCAGCAGTTACTCGACAGGGTATGCCTACGAGCAGTACTTC. Translation gives CASSYSTGYAYEQYF.

This CDR3 reads CASSLTVLNEQFF. In nucleotides, the CDR3 is TGTGCCAGCAGCTTAACGGTTTTAAATGAGCAGTTCTTC. The chain joins TRBV7-2 to TRBJ2-1; D not certain. Between the trimmed V and J ends, which lost 2 bases and 7 bases, there was a span of 9 bases. This CDR3 is built from 13 residues. Per the germline V gene, CDR1 is SGHTA and CDR2 is FQGNSA. The variable domain in full, with the rest retrieved from reference TRBV7-2 and TRBJ2-1, is GAGVSQSPSNKVTEKGKDVELRCDPISGHTALYWYRQSLGQGLEFLIYFQGNSAPDKSGLPSDRFSAERTGGSVSTLTIQRTQQEDSAVYLCASSLTVLNEQFFGPGTRLTVL.

The rearrangement links TRBV28 to TRBJ2-3, with 10 bases that match TRBD2. The CDR3 is 16 residues long. The trim removed 6 bases at V and 1 base at J, leaving 7 bases unmatched. Germline CDR1 MDHEN, CDR2 SYDVKM. The CDR3 loop reads CASREVAGGRTDTQYF. CDR3 DNA sequence: TGTGCCAGCAGAGAGGTAGCGGGAGGTCGCACAGATACGCAGTATTTT.

The CDR3 is CASSLGRGTDTQYF. The CDR3 DNA reads as TGTGCCAGCAGCTTGGGGAGGGGCACAGATACGCAGTATTTT. The rearrangement uses TRBV11-3 and TRBJ2-3; 7 nucleotides agree with TRBD2. The V and J ends lost 3 bases and 1 base, in that order; junction bases with no gene match: 1. Germline CDR1 and CDR2: SGHNT and YENEEA. The CDR3 sequence is 14 residues long.

The chain is built from TRBV27 and TRBJ2-7, with D possibly being TRBD1 (5 bases). Germline loops: CDR1 MNHEY, CDR2 SMNVEV (reference sequence). The CDR3 has 15 amino acids. Trimming stripped 4 bases from V and 3 bases from J, with 16 bases between. The CDR3 reads CASSSPRQRDYEQYF. The CDR3 coding sequence is TGTGCCAGCAGTTCCCCGCGACAGCGTGACTACGAGCAGTACTTC.

V and J are TRBV20-1 and TRBJ2-4; D perhaps matches TRBD1 (5 bases). V dropped 5 bases and J dropped 7 bases, with 9 bases sitting between them. The CDR3 sequence is 11 residues long. Germline CDR1 DFQATT, CDR2 SNEGSKA (reference sequence). CDR3 region: CSAPKGNIQYF. As DNA, the CDR3 is TGCAGTGCTCCGAAGGGGAACATTCAGTACTTC.

The chain employs TRBV6-1 and TRBJ2-1, with no clear D. Germline-derived CDR1 and CDR2 are MNHNS and SASEGT. The CDR3 is made up of 16 amino acids. V lost 1 base, J lost 0 bases, and 10 bases lay in between. DNA for the CDR3: TGTGCCAGCAGTGAAGGGGCAGGCATCTCCTACAATGAGCAGTTCTTC. Translating it yields CASSEGAGISYNEQFF.

This chain uses TRBV5-1 with TRBJ1-1; weak D call: TRBD1 (6 bases). This CDR3 is built from 15 residues. Looked up from germline, CDR1 is SGHRS and CDR2 is YFSETQ. The ends were cut back, 2 bases at V and 6 bases at J, with 17 bases in the middle. CDR3 region: CASSFSSRGSAEAFF. Written as DNA, the CDR3 is TGCGCCAGCAGCTTCTCCTCCAGGGGTAGTGCTGAAGCTTTCTTT.

The gene calls are TRBV9 and TRBJ2-3; 9 nucleotides agree with TRBD2. The CDR3 loop spans 14 amino acids. CDR1 SGDLS and CDR2 YYNGEE come from the germline V gene. V was pared by 0 bases and J by 8 bases, with 4 bases of the junction left unmatched. CDR3 nucleotides: TGTGCCAGCAGCGTAGCGCCGACTAGCGGTACGCAGTATTTT. Its translation: CASSVAPTSGTQYF. Using reference TRBV9 and TRBJ2-3 for the parts outside the CDR3, the full variable domain is DSGVTQTPKHLITATGQRVTLRCSPRSGDLSVYWYQQSLDQGLQFLIQYYNGEERAKGNILERFSAQQFPDLHSELNLSSLELGDSALYFCASSVAPTSGTQYFGPGTRLTVL.